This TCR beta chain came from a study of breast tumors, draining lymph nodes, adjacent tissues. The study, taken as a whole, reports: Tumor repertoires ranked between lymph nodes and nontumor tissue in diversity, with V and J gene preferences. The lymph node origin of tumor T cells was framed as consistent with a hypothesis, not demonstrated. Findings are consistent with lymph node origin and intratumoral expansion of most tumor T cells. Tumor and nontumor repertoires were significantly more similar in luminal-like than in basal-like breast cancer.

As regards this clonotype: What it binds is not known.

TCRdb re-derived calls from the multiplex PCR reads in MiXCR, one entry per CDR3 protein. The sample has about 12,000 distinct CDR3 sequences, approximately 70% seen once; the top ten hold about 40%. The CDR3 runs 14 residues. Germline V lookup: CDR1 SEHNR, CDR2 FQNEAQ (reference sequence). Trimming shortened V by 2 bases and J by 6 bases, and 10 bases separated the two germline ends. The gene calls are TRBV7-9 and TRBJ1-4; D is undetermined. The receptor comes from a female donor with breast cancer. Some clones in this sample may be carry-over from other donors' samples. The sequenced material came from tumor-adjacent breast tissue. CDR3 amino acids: CASSLLGMDEKLFF. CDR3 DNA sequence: TGTGCCAGCAGCTTACTCGGGATGGATGAAAAACTGTTTTTT.